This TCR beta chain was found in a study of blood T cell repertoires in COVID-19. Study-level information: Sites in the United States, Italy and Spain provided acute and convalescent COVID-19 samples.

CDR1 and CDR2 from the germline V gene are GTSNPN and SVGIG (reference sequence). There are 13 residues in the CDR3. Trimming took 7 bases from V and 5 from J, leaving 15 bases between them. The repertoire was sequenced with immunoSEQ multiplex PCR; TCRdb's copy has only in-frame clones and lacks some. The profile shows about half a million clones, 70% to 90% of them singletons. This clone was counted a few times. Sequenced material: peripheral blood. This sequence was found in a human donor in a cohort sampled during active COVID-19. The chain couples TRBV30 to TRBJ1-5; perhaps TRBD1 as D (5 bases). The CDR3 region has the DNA TGTGCCTCCCAGAAGGGGCTCGATCAGCCCCAGCATTTT. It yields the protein CASQKGLDQPQHF.